These 24 T cell receptor beta chains were all obtained from the same sample, sequenced in a study of human T cells and chemical hapten exposure. Noted time point: patch test 2, 6 weeks after DPC sensitization. Treatment in this sample: therapeutic diphenylcyclopropenone sensitization with weekly scalp DPC. TCRdb fed the RACE reads into MiXCR, producing one record per CDR3 protein. Here the sample spans around 360,000 distinct CDR3 sequences, more than 5% being singletons. Source: whole blood, taken in connection with sensitization to the hapten diphenylcyclopropenone (DPC). The source of these receptors is a woman aged 18-30 years with alopecia areata. Some clones in this sample may be carry-over from other donors' samples.

This chain uses TRBV27 with TRBJ1-1; weak D call: TRBD1 (5 bases). The CDR3 is 17 residues long. V was pared by 7 bases and J by 0 bases, with 21 bases between. Germline CDR1 reads MNHEY; CDR2 reads SMNVEV (reference sequence). This chain's CDR3 is CASIKTGYASMNTEAFF. The CDR3 DNA follows: TGTGCCAGCATCAAAACAGGCTACGCATCCATGAACACTGAAGCTTTCTTT.

On this clonotype itself: Being one base from a much bigger clone, this may be a read error. The chain has TRBV6-5 and TRBJ2-5; D unresolved. Germline-derived CDR1 and CDR2 are MNHEY and SVGAGI. V lost 6 bases and J lost 10, with 12 bases in between. The CDR3 covers 11 residues. This chain's CDR3 is CASRKGRVQYF. In DNA form, the CDR3 reads TGTGCCAGCAGAAAGGGCCGGGTCCAGTACTTC.

This clonotype was detected many times. This chain joins TRBV5-5 and TRBJ1-2, with D unresolved. CDR3 size: 14 residues. Germline V lookup: CDR1 SGHKS, CDR2 YYEKEE (reference sequence). The V end was cut by 0 bases, the J end by 0 bases, with 6 bases between. The CDR3 here is CASSLEVTNYGYTF. In DNA form, the CDR3 reads TGTGCCAGCAGCTTGGAAGTAACTAACTATGGCTACACCTTC.

In its sample, this clonotype was seen many times. The chain is built from TRBV6-5 and TRBJ1-1, with 8 bases aligning to TRBD1. Trimming took 5 bases from V and 4 from J; bases not matched to a gene: 3. The germline CDR1 and CDR2 sequences are MNHEY and SVGAGI. The length of the CDR3 is 13 residues. CDR3 bases: TGTGCCAGCAGTGACAGGGGAAGCACTGAAGCTTTCTTT. Amino acids: CASSDRGSTEAFF.

The chain couples TRBV7-2 to TRBJ2-6, with 11 nucleotides matching TRBD2. This CDR3 region has 18 residues. After removal of 3 bases from V and 0 bases from J, the junction contained 4 bases not matched to a gene. Germline V gene sequence: CDR1 SGHTA, CDR2 FQGNSA. CDR3 coding DNA: TGTGCCAGCAGCTTTCGCCTAGCGGGGGGCTCTGGGGCCAACGTCCTGACTTTC. Protein product: CASSFRLAGGSGANVLTF.

This clonotype was counted many times. The J gene is TRBJ2-3, the V gene TRBV15; the D gene could be TRBD1 or TRBD2 (7 bases each). The CDR3 runs to 15 residues. V was shortened by 3 bases and J by 4 bases, with 14 bases between the two germline ends. CDR1 and CDR2 (germline): LNHNV, YYDKDF (reference sequence). CDR3 nucleotide sequence: TGTGCCACCAGCAGCCCAGGGGGGGCGGCAGATACGCAGTATTTT. Protein product: CATSSPGGAADTQYF.

Only a few counts were recorded for this clonotype. This chain connects TRBV6-1 to TRBJ2-7; 11 bases are a match to TRBD2. Germline V lookup: CDR1 MNHNS, CDR2 SASEGT. The CDR3 is 14 residues long. V lost 8 bases and J lost 3; bases outside the gene matches: 6. The CDR3 protein is CASGPGLAVYEQYF. The CDR3 nucleotides are TGTGCCAGCGGTCCGGGACTAGCGGTCTACGAGCAGTACTTC.

In its sample, this clonotype was seen many times. The rearrangement links TRBV6-6 to TRBJ2-5, with 8 bases that match TRBD2. The CDR3 runs 16 residues. Germline CDR1 reads MNHNY; CDR2 reads SVGAGI (reference sequence). V dropped 2 bases and J dropped 0; count of bases not matched to a gene: 5. The CDR3 region has the DNA TGTGCCAGCAGTTACCGACTAGCGAGCGACCAAGAGACCCAGTACTTC. This encodes CASSYRLASDQETQYF.

At least ten counts were recorded for this clonotype. The CDR3 region has the DNA TGTGCCAGCAGTTACGGAGGACGGACAGGCACTGAAGCTTTCTTT. Its translation is CASSYGGRTGTEAFF. The chain couples TRBV6-5 to TRBJ1-1, with 7 bases identical to TRBD1. V shed 2 bases, J shed 4 bases, and the junction held 7 bases outside the gene matches. The germline gives CDR1 MNHEY, CDR2 SVGAGI. The CDR3 totals 15 residues.

This clonotype was found a few times. The chain employs TRBV7-9 and TRBJ2-3; weak D call: TRBD1 (6 bases). V dropped 5 bases and J dropped 2 bases, with 14 bases sitting between them. The germline gives CDR1 SEHNR, CDR2 FQNEAQ (reference sequence). CDR3 length: 15 amino acids. The DNA for the CDR3 is TGTGCCAGCAGCGGAGACCGGGACAACACAGATACGCAGTATTTT. This encodes CASSGDRDNTDTQYF.

This clonotype showed up many times. The chain carries TRBV12-3 or TRBV12-4 and TRBJ2-1; D may correspond to TRBD1 or TRBD2 (6 bases each). Trimming cost V 3 bases and J 5 bases, with 11 bases left between them. The CDR3 sequence is 14 residues long. The CDR3 nucleotides are TGTGCCAGCAGTTTCCAGGGGAGGAACAATGAGCAGTTCTTC. Its translation: CASSFQGRNNEQFF.

This clonotype appeared many times. The V call is TRBV5-1, the J call TRBJ2-3; D not certain. The CDR3 is 14 amino acids. V shed 2 bases and J shed 2 bases, with 9 bases lying between them. Per the germline V gene, CDR1 is SGHRS and CDR2 is YFSETQ. The CDR3 DNA reads TGCGCCAGCAGCTTCGACATACCCACAGATACGCAGTATTTT. Protein sequence: CASSFDIPTDTQYF.

The chain has TRBV2 and TRBJ1-2; D is unresolved. Germline CDR1 is SNHLY and CDR2 is FYNNEI. V was pared by 1 base and J by 4 bases, with 22 bases between. There are 18 residues in the CDR3. The CDR3, as DNA: TGTGCCAGCAGTGAAGGATGGTGGCCAGGTCTTACCTTCTATGGCTACACCTTC. As protein: CASSEGWWPGLTFYGYTF.

The chain links TRBV9 to TRBJ2-3; D may be TRBD2 (6 bases). The CDR3 has 15 amino acids. Germline values: CDR1 SGDLS, CDR2 YYNGEE. V was trimmed by 4 bases and J by 2 bases, leaving 14 bases between them. The CDR3: CASSPWDWLTDTQYF. For the CDR3, the DNA is TGTGCCAGCAGCCCCTGGGACTGGCTCACAGATACGCAGTATTTT.

This clonotype was seen many times. The chain carries TRBV9 and TRBJ1-2; no clear D gene. The length of the CDR3 is 13 residues. V lost 3 bases and J 3 bases, leaving 9 bases between the germline ends. Germline loops: CDR1 SGDLS, CDR2 YYNGEE. The CDR3 DNA is TGTGCCAGCAGCGCCCAACACGACTATGGCTACACCTTC. This sequence encodes CASSAQHDYGYTF.

The sample holds a few counts of this clonotype. The chain uses TRBV6-2 or TRBV6-3 and TRBJ1-1; 7 bases are shared with TRBD1. There are 14 residues in the CDR3. The germline CDR1 and CDR2 sequences are MNHEY and SVGEGT. V was pared by 11 bases and J by 8 bases, with 17 bases of the junction left unmatched. CDR3 sequence: CAGKRQGGFGEAFF. CDR3 sequence (DNA): TGTGCCGGAAAGAGACAGGGAGGCTTCGGAGAAGCTTTCTTT.

CDR3 bases: TGTGCCAGCAGTCCGGGACAGCACCAAGAGACCCAGTACTTC. It specifies CASSPGQHQETQYF. V and J are TRBV27 and TRBJ2-5, with 7 bases matching TRBD1. The J segment lost 0 bases and the V segment lost 5 bases, leaving 3 bases of the junction unmatched. The CDR3 is 14 residues long. The V gene's germline CDR1 is MNHEY and CDR2 SMNVEV (reference sequence).

The genes are TRBV7-9 and TRBJ2-7; unclear D gene. Trimming took 4 bases from V and 0 from J, leaving 10 bases between them. Germline CDR1 and CDR2: SEHNR and FQNEAQ (reference sequence). The CDR3 consists of 14 residues. The CDR3 reads CASSWTESSYEQYF. CDR3 nucleotide sequence: TGTGCCAGCAGCTGGACGGAGAGCTCCTACGAGCAGTACTTC.

Only a few counts were recorded for this clonotype. It may be a read error: a sequence one base away is much more abundant. The gene calls are TRBV5-6 and TRBJ1-2; D might be TRBD1 (6 bases). V was clipped by 0 bases and J by 4 bases, with 7 bases between them. CDR1 is SGHDT, CDR2 YYEEEE, per germline. CDR3 length equals 13 residues. The CDR3 sequence is CASSLEDSYGYTF. The CDR3 DNA is TGTGCCAGCAGCTTGGAGGACAGCTATGGCTACACCTTC.

The V call is TRBV2, the J call TRBJ2-5, with no clear D. This CDR3 region has 13 residues. Germline assignment: CDR1 SNHLY and CDR2 FYNNEI. Trimming left V 6 bases short and J 5 bases short, with 13 bases between. The CDR3 loop reads CASRPVIVETQYF. DNA of the CDR3: TGTGCCAGCAGGCCGGTTATCGTGGAGACCCAGTACTTC.

The gene calls are TRBV7-6 and TRBJ1-4; 9 bases align to TRBD1. The ends lost 2 bases at V and 8 bases at J; junction bases unmatched: 9. The CDR3 extends over 16 amino acids. Germline V gives CDR1 SGHVS, CDR2 FNYEAQ. CDR3 nucleotide sequence: TGTGCCAGCAGCTTATCAACGGGACAGGGATTCGAAAAACTGTTTTTT. It yields the protein CASSLSTGQGFEKLFF.

This clonotype was detected a few times. The chain has TRBV6-5 and TRBJ2-7; 7 bases align to TRBD1. The CDR3 extends over 15 amino acids. The trim removed 6 bases at V and 5 bases at J, leaving 13 bases unmatched. The germline gives CDR1 MNHEY, CDR2 SVGAGI. CDR3: CASSTDRVSLDEQYF. CDR3 coding DNA: TGTGCCAGCAGCACCGACAGGGTCTCTTTGGACGAGCAGTACTTC.

The table lists this clonotype with many counts. V usage is TRBV20-1 and J usage is TRBJ2-5; 10 bases agree with TRBD1. This CDR3 region has 15 residues. V trimming: 0 bases; J trimming: 1 base; junction bases outside the gene matches: 2. CDR1 and CDR2 (germline): DFQATT, SNEGSKA (reference sequence). CDR3 in amino acids: CSARDRTGGQETQYF. CDR3 bases: TGCAGTGCTAGAGATCGGACAGGGGGCCAAGAGACCCAGTACTTC.

This clonotype was detected many times. The chain recombines TRBV13 with TRBJ2-5, with D maybe TRBD2 (5 bases). The CDR3 spans 13 residues. Germline CDR1 PRHDT, CDR2 FYEKMQ (reference sequence). Trimming removed 5 bases at V and 2 bases at J, with 9 bases between. The CDR3 DNA reads TGTGCCAGCAGCCTGGGAGCTCAAGAGACCCAGTACTTC. This sequence encodes CASSLGAQETQYF.